This T cell receptor (beta chain) stems from a study of blood T cell repertoires in COVID-19. Study background: COVID-19 samples collected from the United States, Italy and Spain covered acute and convalescent phases. From T cells, B-cell-depleted T cells, or PBMCs came the material, which was cDNA or gDNA.

This clone was seen once. Germline lookup yields CDR1 LNHDA and CDR2 SQIVND (reference sequence). The CDR3 covers 15 residues. Trimming at V came to 4 bases and at J to 9 bases, leaving 11 bases not matched to a gene. Patients in Seattle were enrolled during active infection, then followed longitudinally. Original methodology: Estimation of nucleated cell counts relied on the amplification of reference gene primers. Profiled with immunoSEQ multiplex PCR; TCRdb holds only in-frame clones, not every one. V, J and clone size are those of that table, while D and trimming were read from the DNA. Of approximately 300,000 clones listed, more than 65% are singletons.

The V call is TRBV19, the J call TRBJ2-1, with TRBD1 matching 8 bases. The TCR comes from a person between 65 and 80 years old with COVID-19, enrolled during active disease. The sequencing input was peripheral blood. The CDR3 reads CASSKQGASEGEQFF. The CDR3 DNA reads TGTGCCAGTAGTAAGCAGGGGGCGTCGGAGGGTGAGCAGTTCTTC.